The 6 T cell receptor beta chains below come from one sample, sequenced in a study of cytomegalovirus exposure and HLA in healthy donors listed by TCRdb under 2017. The method behind the library was the immunoSEQ multiplex PCR assay. For the multiplex PCR, a mixture combining 60 forward primers for TCR Vbeta segments and 13 reverse primers for TCR Jbeta segments was used. TCRdb mirrors the immuneACCESS table, restricted to in-frame sequences. Some clones are absent from its copies; in checked studies, under half trace to an unresolved V gene, and the reason for the others is unknown. Here the sample has roughly 190,000 clones; 75% to 85% occur a single time. The ten largest account for roughly 0.75% of the sample. The sample consisted of PBMCs. The receptors were gathered from a woman aged 18-30 years in good health and CMV-seronegative.

The chain joins TRBV28 to TRBJ2-7; 9 bases are shared with TRBD2. V shed 6 bases, J shed 6 bases, and the junction held 9 bases outside the gene matches. Germline lookup yields CDR1 MDHEN and CDR2 SYDVKM. There are 14 residues in the CDR3. In DNA form, the CDR3 reads TGTGCCAGCAGAACCAGGCGGGAGGGATTCGAGCAGTACTTC. Amino acids: CASRTRREGFEQYF.

The V call is TRBV19, the J call TRBJ1-1; D is unclear. In germline, CDR1 is LNHDA, CDR2 SQIVND (reference sequence). Trimming left V 3 bases short and J 3 bases short, with 8 bases between. The CDR3 covers 13 residues. CDR3 coding DNA: TGTGCCAGTAGTATGCCCGGGGACACTGAAGCTTTCTTT. Translating it yields CASSMPGDTEAFF.

In this sample, this clone turned up once. One end of the junction is discordant with germline, which a read error may explain. The gene calls are TRBV7-9 and TRBJ2-7; D gene unclear. There are 10 residues in the CDR3. CDR1 and CDR2 (germline): SEHNR, FQNEAQ (reference sequence). In DNA, the CDR3 is TGTGCCAGCAGCTCCTCCGAGCAGTACTTC. Amino acid sequence: CASSSSEQYF.

This sequence joins TRBV19 and TRBJ1-1; D not certain. CDR1 and CDR2 from the germline V gene are LNHDA and SQIVND (reference sequence). The CDR3 spans 11 residues. Trimming cost V 11 bases and J 7 bases, with 14 bases left between them. For the CDR3, the DNA is TGTGCCCGCCGATGGGCAAATGAAGCTTTCTTT. Residues: CARRWANEAFF. The variable domain in full, completed from reference TRBV19 and TRBJ1-1, reads DGGITQSPKYLFRKEGQNVTLSCEQNLNHDAMYWYRQDPGQGLRLIYYSQIVNDFQKGDIAEGYSVSREKKESFPLTVTSAQKNPTAFYLCARRWANEAFFGQGTRLTVV.

This clone was found a few times. The chain joins TRBV15 to TRBJ2-5, with TRBD1 as a possible D gene (5 bases). The germline CDR1 and CDR2 sequences are LNHNV and YYDKDF (reference sequence). This CDR3 is 15 amino acids long. V was cut by 1 base and J by 5 bases, with 14 bases left in between. The CDR3 region is CATSRVFRQTETQYF. CDR3 bases: TGTGCCACCAGCAGAGTTTTTAGACAGACGGAGACCCAGTACTTC. The variable domain in full, with the rest retrieved from reference TRBV15 and TRBJ2-5, is DAMVIQNPRYQVTQFGKPVTLSCSQTLNHNVMYWYQQKSSQAPKLLFHYYDKDFNNEADTPDNFQSRRPNTSFCFLDIRSPGLGDTAMYLCATSRVFRQTETQYFGPGTRLLVL.

The gene calls are TRBV18 and TRBJ1-2; D call uncertain. Trimming stripped 2 bases from V and 0 bases from J, with 10 bases between. The CDR3 has 15 amino acids. Germline V gives CDR1 KGHSH, CDR2 LQKENI. Written as DNA, the CDR3 is TGTGCCAGCTCACCATCAGGTCTTACTAACTATGGCTACACCTTC. It translates to CASSPSGLTNYGYTF.